The 5 T cell receptor beta chains below were found in one sample sequenced in a study of shared clonotypes between healthy human individuals. Assay used: immunoSEQ multiplex PCR; TCRdb lists only in-frame clones, some missing. The sample contains more than 900,000 clones, 75% to 80% of which appear only once. Sequenced sample: memory CD4+ T cells from PBMCs. Sample subset: CD45RA-negative fraction. These receptors all come from a man younger than 30 in good health. Some clones in this sample may be carry-over from other donors' samples.

This clone has only a few counts. This sequence joins TRBV4-2 and TRBJ2-7, with D unresolved. Germline V gene data show CDR1 as LGHNA and CDR2 as YNFKEQ. Between the trimmed V and J ends, which lost 0 bases and 4 bases, there was a span of 1 base. This CDR3 has 11 amino acids. The CDR3 here is CASSQEYEQYF. The CDR3, as DNA: TGTGCCAGCAGCCAAGAGTACGAGCAGTACTTC.

This clone was found a few times. The junction departs from germline at one end; a sequencing error may be responsible. The rearrangement uses TRBV6-5 and TRBJ2-2; D is possibly TRBD2 (5 bases). Germline CDR1 is MNHEY and CDR2 is SVGAGI. The CDR3 contains 15 residues. Here the CDR3 DNA reads TGTGCCAGCAGTTACTCGTTTAAAGGGAAGAGGGAACTGTTTTTT. Its protein product is CASSYSFKGKRELFF.

This chain joins TRBV4-1 and TRBJ2-5, with a tentative D call TRBD2 (6 bases). Germline V CDR1 and CDR2: MGHRA, YSYEKL. V was shortened by 2 bases and J by 1 base, with 8 bases between the two germline ends. The CDR3 spans 14 residues. The CDR3 reads CASSQLASQETQYF. The CDR3 coding sequence is TGCGCCAGCAGCCAACTAGCGAGCCAAGAGACCCAGTACTTC.

V gene TRBV18 combines with J gene TRBJ1-3, with D possibly TRBD1 on 6 matching bases. CDR1 is KGHSH and CDR2 is LQKENI in the germline V gene. V shed 6 bases and J shed 2 bases, with 14 bases lying between them. There are 15 residues in the CDR3. The CDR3 DNA reads as TGTGCCAGCTCTCCTGACAGGCCGACTGGAAACACCATATATTTT. Residues: CASSPDRPTGNTIYF.

CDR3 protein: CASSVVSGRTTDTQYF. The CDR3 DNA sequence: TGTGCCAGCAGCGTAGTTAGCGGGAGGACCACAGATACGCAGTATTTT. V usage is TRBV9 and J usage is TRBJ2-3; 10 bases fit TRBD2. CDR1 SGDLS and CDR2 YYNGEE come from the germline V gene. J was trimmed by 2 bases and V by 0 bases; bases with no gene match: 3. The CDR3 runs to 16 residues.